The table lists the clone carrying this T cell receptor (beta chain) with a few counts. These data belong to a study of T cell responses to AZD1222 COVID-19 vaccine. This CDR3 has 12 amino acids. The V gene lost 2 bases and the J gene lost 9 bases, with 8 bases spanning the gap. In germline, CDR1 is SGHTA, CDR2 FQGNSA. Some clones are missing from TCRdb's copy, which holds only in-frame ones; the method was immunoSEQ multiplex PCR. Among 55,000 to 65,000 clones, 89% were seen once, and the ten largest hold 6.1%. The chain employs TRBV7-2 and TRBJ1-5; the D is unclear. The TCR sequence derives from an adult who received the AZD1222 COVID-19 vaccine. The material was peripheral blood, obtained 28 days after the second AZD1222 dose. The CDR3 spells CASSLSSPPQHF. The CDR3 DNA reads as TGTGCCAGCAGCTTAAGTTCCCCGCCCCAGCATTTT. Variable domain in full (rest from reference TRBV7-2 and TRBJ1-5): GAGVSQSPSNKVTEKGKDVELRCDPISGHTALYWYRQSLGQGLEFLIYFQGNSAPDKSGLPSDRFSAERTGGSVSTLTIQRTQQEDSAVYLCASSLSSPPQHFGDGTRLSIL.